This entry describes one T cell receptor (beta chain). This clonotype is a singleton in its sample. Its recognized antigen is unknown. No much larger clone is present one base from it, and per-base qualities are unavailable. TCR beta repertoires were profiled from peripheral blood of roughly 13 young patients with multiple sclerosis to demonstrate the VDJtools post-analysis software. The multiple sclerosis patients were children and adolescents between roughly 6 and 17 years of age. These data originate in a study of post-analysis software for immune sequencing data (dated by TCRdb to between 2014 and 2017). General notes on the study: Relapsing-remitting, secondary progressive and progressive-relapsing multiple sclerosis were recorded as disease courses, and subtype annotation was lacking for some patients. The patient repertoires were compared against fewer than twelve previously published healthy control repertoires obtained from donors aged roughly 6 to 28 years. A subset of samples was prepared in parallel using single-end sample barcoding, then pooled and co-amplified after Illumina adapter ligation. Findings and caveats that apply to the study as a whole: Patients showed significantly higher frequencies than controls for roughly 5 TRBV segments, among them TRBV5-6, TRBV5-1 and TRBV20-1. Multiple sclerosis patients had significantly lower normalized Chao1 diversity than controls, a result that suggests substantial peripheral T-cell clonal expansion. The control group was slightly older than the multiple sclerosis patient group. When samples were clustered directly using the F measure, samples prepared in the same batch co-clustered strongly, which prompted a batch-effect correction.

Libraries were built with PCR. The instrument given in TCRdb is Illumina HiSeq 2500. To reduce PCR and sequencing biases, unique molecular identifiers were built into the TCR beta cDNA libraries. Per 1 to 10 million input T cells, approximately 500,000 cDNA molecules were obtained, such that each molecule approximated one T cell. Patient libraries were prepared and sequenced with the same protocol used for the earlier healthy control dataset. Samples belonging to the same batch were prepared together, multiplexed and sequenced on a shared HiSeq lane. Regarding the original processing steps: MIGEC was used to process the raw barcoded reads, and molecular identifier groups with only a single read were discarded before consensus assembly and CDR3 extraction. VDJtools was used for post-analysis of the clonotype tables, with diversity normalized by down-sampling every dataset to the smallest sample size. Repertoire overlap clustering matched CDR3 amino acid but not nucleotide sequences to correct batch-related cross-sample contamination. TCRdb redid the processing of the public reads, applying fastp at Q25 and MiXCR, and retained in-frame beta chains. Each CDR3 protein gets just one entry, which takes the most common genes and DNA from the rows behind it. The V and J calls reflect TCRdb's pipeline rather than the authors' work. This sample comprises about 810,000 distinct CDR3 sequences, approximately 53% of them detected only once. The ten biggest clones cover approximately 4.3% of the sample.

According to the germline V gene (reference sequence), CDR1 reads DFQATT and CDR2 reads SNEGSKA. The CDR3, from cysteine to phenylalanine, totals 12 residues. Solely the CDR3 DNA is kept, with 36 bases framed from the first base. Trimming costs V 4 bases and J 2 bases, and their ends lie 8 bases apart. Sequenced: blood. This chain joins TRBV20-1 to TRBJ1-1; no D segment can be confidently identified. The sequence came from a girl aged 10 to 17 with multiple sclerosis. The CDR3 region reads CSAKSPNTEAFF. The DNA reads TGCAGTGCTAAATCCCCTAACACTGAAGCTTTCTTT.